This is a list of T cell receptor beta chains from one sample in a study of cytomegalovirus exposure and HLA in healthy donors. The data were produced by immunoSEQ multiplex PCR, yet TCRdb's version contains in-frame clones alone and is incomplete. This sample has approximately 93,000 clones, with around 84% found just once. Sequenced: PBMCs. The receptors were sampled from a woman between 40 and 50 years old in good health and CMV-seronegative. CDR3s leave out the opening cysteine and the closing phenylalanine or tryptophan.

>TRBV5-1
ASSSSGRALNEQF
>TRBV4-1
ASSQQGPSWGYT
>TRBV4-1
ASSPLRHAPEQY
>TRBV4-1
ASSQPTEFYNSPLH
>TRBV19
ASSILAGPAYNEQF
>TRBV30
AWSVRGQGFTYEQY
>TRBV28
ASSLLVPGRDGYT
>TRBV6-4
ASSGTGSLDTQY
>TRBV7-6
ASSFRVNEQF
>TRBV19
ASRTWDILAEEQY
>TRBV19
ASSRTGTAKMNTEAF
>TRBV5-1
ASSLTPQGNTEAF
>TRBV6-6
ASSYGTSGMEQY
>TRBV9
ASSPQGIETQY
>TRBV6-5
ASSRDRGTDTQY
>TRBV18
ASSGQGNTEAF
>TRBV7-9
ASSLTGGISSEQY
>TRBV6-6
ASSRTSGRFADTQY
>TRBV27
ASSFRQTSGKSYEQY
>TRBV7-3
ASSLTSRQPEAF
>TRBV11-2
ASSLDRVGGTGELF
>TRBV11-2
ASAREMNTEAF
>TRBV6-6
ASRPGQGTEGEQY
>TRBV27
ASSPRGAANSPLH
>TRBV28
ASSPPGLLLSDTQY
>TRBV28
ASSSYRDRGDTNYGYT
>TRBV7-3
ASSPGLAGVTGELF
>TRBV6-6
ASSYRGSTGNEQF
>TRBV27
ASTAKKGGTEAF
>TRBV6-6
ASSTQGNPRTDTQY
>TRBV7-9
SSAQGAEQY